The rows below give T cell receptor beta chains drawn from one sample of a study of beta chain features in type 1 diabetes. Libraries were prepared by immunoSEQ multiplex PCR; TCRdb keeps only in-frame clonotypes and omits some of them. The table includes about 390,000 clones, roughly 9.8% detected once. Sequencing input: central memory CD4+ T cells from blood. These TCRs come from a man aged 30-40 years with type 1 diabetes. Each CDR3 is given with its conserved first and last residue. A D gene is named only where the DNA matches it firmly. Size values are once, few and many counts, or a class for expanded clones, and some rows have none.

length	V	J	size	D	CDR3	DNA
14	TRBV11-1	TRBJ1-1	NA	NA	CASSLSRLNTEAFF	TGTGCCAGCAGCTTAAGCAGGTTGAACACTGAAGCTTTCTTT
17	TRBV2	TRBJ1-5	few	TRBD1	CASSVTTGTGGNQPQHF	TGTGCCAGCAGCGTAACCACCGGGACAGGGGGCAATCAGCCCCAGCATTTT
14	TRBV28	TRBJ1-3	few	TRBD1	CASRRDRDGNTIYF	TGTGCCAGCAGACGAGACAGGGATGGAAACACCATATATTTT
14	TRBV30	TRBJ1-1	NA	NA	CAWIGWGEEAEAFF	TGTGCCTGGATTGGATGGGGCGAGGAGGCTGAAGCTTTCTTT
15	TRBV7-9	TRBJ1-3	few	NA	CASSLAQVSGNTIYF	TGTGCCAGCAGCTTAGCGCAGGTCTCTGGAAACACCATATATTTT
15	TRBV19	TRBJ2-7	NA	NA	CASSSLEGRISEQYF	TGTGCCAGTAGTAGCCTCGAGGGGCGTATTAGCGAGCAGTACTTC
13	TRBV29-1	TRBJ1-5	NA	NA	CSVGAGAGGPQHF	TGCAGCGTGGGGGCGGGGGCCGGTGGGCCCCAGCATTTT
14	TRBV29-1	TRBJ1-3	few	NA	CSVADSWRTNTIYF	TGCAGCGTTGCTGACAGTTGGAGAACAAACACCATATATTTT
13	TRBV7-8	TRBJ2-5	few	NA	CASSLGWTETQYF	TGTGCCAGCAGCTTAGGTTGGACAGAGACCCAGTACTTC
14	TRBV7-8	TRBJ1-2	few	NA	CASSLSSGPQGYTF	TGTGCCAGCAGCTTAAGCAGCGGGCCCCAGGGCTACACCTTC
13	TRBV7-9	TRBJ2-3	few	NA	CASSFLNTDTQYF	TGTGCCAGCAGCTTCTTAAACACAGATACGCAGTATTTT
13	TRBV7-9	TRBJ2-7	NA	NA	CASSLGFSYEQYF	TGTGCCAGCAGCTTGGGTTTTTCCTACGAGCAGTACTTC
16	TRBV2	TRBJ1-4	few	NA	CASSEERPGLSEKLFF	TGTGCCAGCAGTGAAGAGAGACCAGGACTTTCTGAAAAACTGTTTTTT
15	TRBV9	TRBJ2-7	NA	NA	CASSHRQDPVWEQYF	TGTGCCAGCAGCCATAGACAGGATCCCGTATGGGAGCAGTACTTC
14	TRBV6-1	TRBJ2-1	once	NA	CASIREEWYNEQFF	TGTGCCAGCATTAGGGAAGAGTGGTACAATGAGCAGTTCTTC
16	TRBV5-5	TRBJ2-2	few	NA	CASSQGWGEDTGELFF	TGTGCCAGCAGCCAAGGCTGGGGGGAAGACACCGGGGAGCTGTTTTTT
15	TRBV29-1	TRBJ2-2	few	TRBD2	CSVTSGSGVTGELFF	TGCAGCGTGACTAGCGGGAGCGGGGTCACCGGGGAGCTGTTTTTT
12	TRBV25-1	TRBJ1-5	many	NA	CASSDGNQPQHF	TGTGCCAGCAGTGACGGGAATCAGCCCCAGCATTTT
15	TRBV5-1	TRBJ2-2	many	NA	CATPKQDEDTGELFF	TGCGCCACCCCCAAACAGGACGAGGACACCGGGGAGCTGTTTTTT
15	TRBV19	TRBJ2-7	many	TRBD1	CASGVSGTGAYEQYF	TGTGCCAGTGGAGTATCGGGGACAGGGGCCTACGAGCAGTACTTC
12	TRBV2	TRBJ1-1	NA	NA	CASSASVTEAFF	TGTGCCAGCAGCGCCTCGGTCACTGAAGCTTTCTTT
16	TRBV5-1	TRBJ2-1	few	NA	CASSPQVGGAQGEQFF	TGCGCCAGCAGCCCTCAAGTGGGGGGGGCGCAGGGTGAGCAGTTCTTC
14	TRBV10-1	TRBJ2-1	NA	TRBD1	CASSESRTGDRRFF	TGCGCCAGCAGTGAGTCTAGGACAGGGGATCGGCGGTTCTTC
18	TRBV9	TRBJ2-6	NA	NA	CASSDPGRTYSGANVLTF	TGTGCCAGCAGCGATCCGGGGAGGACTTACTCTGGGGCCAACGTCCTGACTTTC
13	TRBV7-2	TRBJ2-3	few	NA	CASSQPGTDTQYF	TGTGCCAGCAGCCAGCCAGGCACAGATACGCAGTATTTT
14	TRBV5-1	TRBJ2-1	NA	TRBD2	CASSLLLRENEQFF	TGCGCCAGCAGCTTGCTGTTGCGGGAGAATGAGCAGTTCTTC
18	TRBV2	TRBJ2-7	many	TRBD2	CASTPPGLAGGSPYEQYF	TGTGCCAGCACTCCACCGGGACTAGCGGGAGGTTCCCCCTACGAGCAGTACTTC
16	TRBV11-3	TRBJ2-6	few	NA	CASSPRGGPGANVLTF	TGTGCCAGCAGCCCCCGAGGGGGACCTGGGGCCAACGTCCTGACTTTC
16	TRBV7-6	TRBJ2-1	few	TRBD1	CASSPGVGQGEDEQFF	TGTGCCAGCAGCCCGGGGGTTGGACAGGGAGAAGATGAGCAGTTCTTC
14	TRBV5-1	TRBJ1-5	NA	TRBD1	CASSPGQIGQPQHF	TGCGCCAGCAGCCCGGGACAGATAGGTCAGCCCCAGCATTTT
11	TRBV20-1	TRBJ2-7	NA	NA	CSTGGNYEQYF	TGCAGTACAGGAGGGAACTACGAGCAGTACTTC
14	TRBV6-5	TRBJ2-5	few	NA	CASRAGLARETQYF	TGTGCCAGCAGGGCTGGTCTAGCTAGGGAGACCCAGTACTTC
15	TRBV11-3	TRBJ2-5	few	TRBD1	CASSARQGGSETQYF	TGTGCCAGCAGCGCGCGACAGGGCGGATCAGAGACCCAGTACTTC
14	TRBV4-1	TRBJ2-7	few	TRBD1	CASAPGQGTYEQYF	TGTGCCAGCGCACCGGGACAGGGAACCTACGAGCAGTACTTC